This T cell receptor (beta chain) originates from a study of control samples from healthy donors and cancer patients. TCRdb's table, derived via immunoSEQ multiplex PCR, lists solely in-frame clones and lacks some. This table has around 50,000 clones, approximately 89% appearing once. V was pared by 0 bases and J by 2 bases, with 5 bases between. The CDR3 runs 13 residues. Per the germline V gene, CDR1 is GTSNPN and CDR2 is SVGIG (reference sequence). Specimen: PBMCs. The V gene is TRBV30, the J gene TRBJ1-5, with no clear D. This TCR was recovered from a man between 40 and 49 years old with colorectal cancer. The DNA for the CDR3 is TGTGCCTGGAGTGTAGGCGGCAATCAGCCCCAGCATTTT. It specifies CAWSVGGNQPQHF.